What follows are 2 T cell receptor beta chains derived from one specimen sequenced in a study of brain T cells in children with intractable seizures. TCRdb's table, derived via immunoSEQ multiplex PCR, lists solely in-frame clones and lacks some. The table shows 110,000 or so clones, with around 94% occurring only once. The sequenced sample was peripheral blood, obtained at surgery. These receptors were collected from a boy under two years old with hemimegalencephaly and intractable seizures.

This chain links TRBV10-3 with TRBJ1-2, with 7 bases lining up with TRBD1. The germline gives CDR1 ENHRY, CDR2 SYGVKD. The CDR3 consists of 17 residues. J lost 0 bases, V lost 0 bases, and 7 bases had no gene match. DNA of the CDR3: TGTGCCATCAGTGAGTCCTACTCGGGACAGACTAACTATGGCTACACCTTC. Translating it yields CAISESYSGQTNYGYTF.

CDR3 bases: TGTGCCAGCTCACCCGGACAGGGCGGGAGACGGGAGCAGTACTTC. Amino acid sequence: CASSPGQGGRREQYF. The chain links TRBV18 to TRBJ2-7, with a possible D match to TRBD1 (8 bases). Germline CDR1 KGHSH, CDR2 LQKENI. The V and J ends lost 3 bases and 7 bases respectively, with 19 bases between them. This CDR3 is 15 amino acids long.